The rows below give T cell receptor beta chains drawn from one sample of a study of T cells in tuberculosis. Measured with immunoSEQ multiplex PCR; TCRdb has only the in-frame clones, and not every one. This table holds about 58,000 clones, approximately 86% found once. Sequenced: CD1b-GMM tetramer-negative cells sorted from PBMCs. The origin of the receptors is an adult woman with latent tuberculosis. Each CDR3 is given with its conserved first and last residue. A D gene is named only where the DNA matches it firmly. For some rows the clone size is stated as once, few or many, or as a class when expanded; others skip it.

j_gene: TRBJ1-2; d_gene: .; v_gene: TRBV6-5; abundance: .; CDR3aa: CASSYYRGADYGYTF; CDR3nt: TGTGCCAGCAGTTATTATAGGGGCGCGGACTATGGCTACACCTTC
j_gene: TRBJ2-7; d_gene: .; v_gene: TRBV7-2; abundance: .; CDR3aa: CASSLGTVAYEQYF; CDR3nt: TGTGCCAGCAGCTTAGGGACTGTTGCCTACGAGCAGTACTTC
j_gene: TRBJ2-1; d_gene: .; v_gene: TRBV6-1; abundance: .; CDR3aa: CASSVRTEPYNEQFF; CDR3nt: TGTGCCAGCAGTGTCAGGACAGAACCTTACAATGAGCAGTTCTTC
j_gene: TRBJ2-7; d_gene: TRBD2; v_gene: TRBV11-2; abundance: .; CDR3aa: CASSLERERYEQYF; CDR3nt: TGTGCCAGCAGCCTAGAGCGGGAGAGGTACGAGCAGTACTTC
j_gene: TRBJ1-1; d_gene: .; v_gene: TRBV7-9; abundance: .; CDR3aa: CASSLRPAGGAHTEAFF; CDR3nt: TGTGCCAGCAGCCTTAGGCCGGCCGGGGGGGCGCACACTGAAGCTTTCTTT
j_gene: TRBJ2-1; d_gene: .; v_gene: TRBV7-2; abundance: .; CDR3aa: CASSSYRGNNEQFF; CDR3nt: TGTGCCAGCAGCTCTTACCGCGGAAACAATGAGCAGTTCTTC
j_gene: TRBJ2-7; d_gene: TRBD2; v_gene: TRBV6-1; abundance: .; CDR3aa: CASSSTSGGEGEQYF; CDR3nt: TGTGCCAGCAGTTCGACTAGCGGGGGGGAAGGCGAGCAGTACTTC
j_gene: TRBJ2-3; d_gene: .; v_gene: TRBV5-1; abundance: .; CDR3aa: CASSLSSPHTQYF; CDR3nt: TGCGCCAGCAGCTTGAGTAGCCCCCATACGCAGTATTTT
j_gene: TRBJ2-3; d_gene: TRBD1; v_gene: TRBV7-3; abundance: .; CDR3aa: CASSQNRGQRIDTQYF; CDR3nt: TGTGCCAGCAGCCAAAACAGGGGGCAGAGAATAGATACGCAGTATTTT
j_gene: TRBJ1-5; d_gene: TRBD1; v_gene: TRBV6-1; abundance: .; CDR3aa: CASTYGTANQPQHF; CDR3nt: TGTGCCAGCACCTACGGGACAGCTAATCAGCCCCAGCATTTT
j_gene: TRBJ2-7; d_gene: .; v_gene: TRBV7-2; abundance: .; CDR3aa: CASSLMSQYEQYF; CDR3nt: TGTGCCAGCAGCTTAATGTCCCAGTACGAGCAGTACTTC
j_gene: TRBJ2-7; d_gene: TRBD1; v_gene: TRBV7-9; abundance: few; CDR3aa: CASSLRQGLKGSYEQYF; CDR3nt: TGTGCCAGCAGTCTTAGACAGGGCCTTAAGGGATCCTACGAGCAGTACTTC
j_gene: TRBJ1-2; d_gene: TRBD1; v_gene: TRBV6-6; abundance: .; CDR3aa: CASSYVQGAHYGYTF; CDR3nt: TGTGCCAGCAGTTACGTACAGGGGGCGCATTATGGCTACACCTTC
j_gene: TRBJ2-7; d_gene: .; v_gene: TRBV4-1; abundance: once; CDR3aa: CASSQGGLLHYEQYF; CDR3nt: TGCGCCAGCAGCCAGGGCGGACTGCTCCATTACGAGCAGTACTTC
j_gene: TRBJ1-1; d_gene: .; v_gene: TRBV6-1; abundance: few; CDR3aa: CASFGQTNTEAFF; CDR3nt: TGTGCCAGTTTCGGACAAACCAACACTGAAGCTTTCTTT
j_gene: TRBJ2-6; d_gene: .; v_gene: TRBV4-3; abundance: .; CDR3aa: CASSQDGASSGANVLTF; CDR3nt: TGCGCCAGCAGCCAAGATGGGGCCAGCTCTGGGGCCAACGTCCTGACTTTC
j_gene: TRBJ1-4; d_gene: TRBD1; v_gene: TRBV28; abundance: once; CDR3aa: CASRPRGATNEKLFF; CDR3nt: TGTGCCAGCAGGCCCAGGGGGGCAACTAATGAAAAACTGTTTTTT
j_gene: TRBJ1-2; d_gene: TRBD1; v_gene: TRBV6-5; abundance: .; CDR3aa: CASSYSQGENGYTF; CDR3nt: TGTGCCAGCAGTTACTCTCAGGGGGAGAATGGCTACACCTTC
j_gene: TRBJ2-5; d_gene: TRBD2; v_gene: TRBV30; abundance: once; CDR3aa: CAWDSGVETQYF; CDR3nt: TGTGCCTGGGACAGCGGGGTGGAGACCCAGTACTTC
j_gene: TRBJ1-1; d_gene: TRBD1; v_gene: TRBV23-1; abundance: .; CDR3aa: CASSQCNWDRTYF; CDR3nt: TGCGCCAGCAGTCAATGTAATTGGGACAGAACCTACTTT
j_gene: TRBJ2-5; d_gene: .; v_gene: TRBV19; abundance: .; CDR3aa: CALRGSVQETQYF; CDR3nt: TGTGCCCTAAGGGGTTCGGTGCAAGAGACCCAGTACTTC
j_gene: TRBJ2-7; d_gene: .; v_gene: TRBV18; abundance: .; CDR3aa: CASSPRVRGLTSYEQYF; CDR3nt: TGTGCCAGCTCACCAAGGGTACGGGGGTTAACGTCCTACGAGCAGTACTTC
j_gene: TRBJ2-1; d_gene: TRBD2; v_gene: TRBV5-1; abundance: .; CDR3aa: CASSLEVAGGYNEQFF; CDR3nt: TGCGCCAGCAGCTTGGAAGTAGCGGGAGGGTACAATGAGCAGTTCTTC
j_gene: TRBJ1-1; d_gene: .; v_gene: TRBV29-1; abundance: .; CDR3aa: CSVEEPGHTEAFF; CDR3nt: TGCAGCGTTGAAGAACCGGGTCACACTGAAGCTTTCTTT
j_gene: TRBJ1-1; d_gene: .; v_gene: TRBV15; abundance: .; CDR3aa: CATSRLRTATTEAFF; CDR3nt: TGTGCCACCAGCAGGCTGAGGACAGCCACCACTGAAGCTTTCTTT
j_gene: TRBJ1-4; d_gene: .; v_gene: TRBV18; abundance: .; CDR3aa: CASSPLTSRVGEKLFF; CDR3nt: TGTGCCAGCTCACCATTAACAAGCAGGGTAGGCGAAAAACTGTTTTTT
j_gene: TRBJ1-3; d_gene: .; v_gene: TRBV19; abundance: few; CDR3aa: CASRQRSGNTIYF; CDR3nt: TGTGCCAGTCGACAACGATCTGGAAACACCATATATTTT
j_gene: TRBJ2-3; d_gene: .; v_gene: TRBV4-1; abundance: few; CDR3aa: CASSQDARGGSTDTQYF; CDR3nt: TGCGCCAGCAGCCAAGATGCCCGCGGAGGTAGCACAGATACGCAGTATTTT
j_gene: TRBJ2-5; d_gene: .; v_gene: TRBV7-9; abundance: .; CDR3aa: CASSPSVGGETQYF; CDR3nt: TGTGCCAGCAGCCCCTCTGTGGGCGGGGAGACCCAGTACTTC
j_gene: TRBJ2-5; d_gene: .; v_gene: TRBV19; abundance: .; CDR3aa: CASSIRDQETQYF; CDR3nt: TGTGCCAGTAGTATAAGAGATCAAGAGACCCAGTACTTC
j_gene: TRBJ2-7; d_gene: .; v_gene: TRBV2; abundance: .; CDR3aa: CASSERRISYEQYF; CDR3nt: TGTGCCAGCAGTGAAAGGCGGATCTCCTACGAGCAGTACTTC
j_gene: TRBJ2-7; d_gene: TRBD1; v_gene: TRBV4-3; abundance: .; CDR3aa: CASSQAVGTGASEQYF; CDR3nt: TGCGCCAGCAGCCAAGCGGTCGGGACAGGAGCGAGCGAGCAGTACTTC
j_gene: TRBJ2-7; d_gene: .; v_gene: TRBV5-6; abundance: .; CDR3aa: CASSRVVDEQYF; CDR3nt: TGTGCCAGCAGCCGGGTGGTGGACGAGCAGTACTTC
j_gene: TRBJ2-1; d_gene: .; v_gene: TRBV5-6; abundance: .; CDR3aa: CASSLEPHTYNEQFF; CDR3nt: TGTGCCAGCAGCTTGGAACCCCACACCTACAATGAGCAGTTCTTC
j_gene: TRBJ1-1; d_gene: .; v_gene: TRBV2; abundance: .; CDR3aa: CASSESGTFGSQAFF; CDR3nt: TGTGCCAGCAGTGAATCTGGCACATTCGGGAGCCAAGCTTTCTTT
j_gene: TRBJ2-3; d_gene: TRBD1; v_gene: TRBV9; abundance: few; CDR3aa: CASSLTGTVGDTQYF; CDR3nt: TGTGCCAGCAGCTTAACCGGGACAGTAGGAGATACGCAGTATTTT
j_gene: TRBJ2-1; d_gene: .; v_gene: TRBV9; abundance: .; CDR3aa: CASSTHRGEQFF; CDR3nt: TGTGCCAGCAGCACACACCGGGGTGAGCAGTTCTTC
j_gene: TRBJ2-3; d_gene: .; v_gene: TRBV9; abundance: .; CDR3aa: CASSGTPTSSGSTDTQYF; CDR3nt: TGTGCCAGCAGCGGCACCCCGACGTCGTCAGGAAGCACAGATACGCAGTATTTT
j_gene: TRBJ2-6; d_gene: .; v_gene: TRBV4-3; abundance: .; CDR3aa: CASSQDLTTGANVLTF; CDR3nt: TGCGCCAGCAGCCAAGATTTAACAACTGGGGCCAACGTCCTGACTTTC
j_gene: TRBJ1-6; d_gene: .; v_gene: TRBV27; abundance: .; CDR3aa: CASSLRPHRENSPLHF; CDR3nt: TGTGCCAGCAGTTTACGGCCCCACAGGGAGAATTCCCCCCTCCACTTT
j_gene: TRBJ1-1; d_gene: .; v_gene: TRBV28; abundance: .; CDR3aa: CASSPSFGNTEAFF; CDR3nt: TGTGCCAGCAGTCCCTCTTTCGGGAACACTGAAGCTTTCTTT
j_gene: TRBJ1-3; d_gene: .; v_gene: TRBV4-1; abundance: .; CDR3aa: CASSQAPGSSGNTIYF; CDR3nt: TGCGCCAGCAGCCAAGCTCCCGGGAGCTCTGGAAACACCATATATTTT
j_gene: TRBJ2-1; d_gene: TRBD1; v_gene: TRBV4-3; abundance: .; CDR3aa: CASSQVNRGDNEQFF; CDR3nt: TGCGCCAGCAGCCAAGTAAACAGGGGGGACAATGAGCAGTTCTTC
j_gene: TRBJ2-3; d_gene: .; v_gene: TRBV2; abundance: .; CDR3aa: CASSEDTVADTQYF; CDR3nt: TGTGCCAGCAGTGAAGATACAGTCGCAGATACGCAGTATTTT